This TCR beta chain came from a study of PD-L1 blockade in urothelial cancer. Study overall: About 85% of the roughly 30 patients were males with bladder-origin urothelial cancer. At 3 weeks (second dose) and 6 weeks after starting treatment, blood was analyzed. General study results and limits: Lower pretreatment blood TCR clonality, under the median, predicted better survival, researchers reported.

The CDR3 totals 13 residues. Trimming at V came to 1 base and at J to 4 bases, leaving 2 bases not matched to a gene. Germline lookup yields CDR1 SGDLS and CDR2 YYNGEE. A note on this clone: Its antigen is unidentified.

Synthetic TCR analog templates were spiked into each PCR. The data were produced by immunoSEQ multiplex PCR, yet TCRdb's version contains in-frame clones alone and is incomplete. The sample lists 40,000 to 45,000 clones; about 88% were seen once. This clonotype originated in a woman aged 55-75 years with urothelial cancer. The sample consisted of PBMCs, taken around atezolizumab (anti-PD-L1) treatment. The rearrangement links TRBV9 to TRBJ2-7; 7 positions agree with TRBD1. The CDR3 here is CASSVSTGYEQYF. As DNA, the CDR3 is TGTGCCAGCAGCGTATCGACAGGGTACGAGCAGTACTTC.